This T cell receptor beta chain emerged from a study of shared clonotypes between healthy human individuals (dated by TCRdb to the early 2020s). Notes on the research overall: A couple of women and a few men aged 18 to 49 years were included in the cohort. Leukapheresis yielded between about 0.85 and 10 billion PBMCs per donor. For each donor, CD4 naive and CD4 memory were each given three plates, CD8 naive was given two plates, and CD8 memory was given one plate. The study deeply sequenced blood TCR repertoires of 5 or 6 healthy adults to estimate repertoire size and the extent of clonotype sharing between individuals. To increase sequencing depth and limit assay-specific biases, TCR repertoire library preparation and sequencing were carried out by different laboratories using diverse techniques. Points the paper makes about the study in general: Across several donors, 5% to 6% of naive CD4, roughly 3.3% of naive CD8, 2% to 2.5% of memory CD4, and 0.4% of memory CD8 clonotypes were shared. Estimated clonotype richness was generally larger for naive than for memory subsets. Higher generation probabilities were observed for clonotypes shared by all four sorted-subset donors than for non-shared clonotypes. Rarefaction of sorted-subset datasets indicated incomplete sequencing despite the large sequencing depth. Sampling was limited to blood, and TCR repertoires in tissue likely differ from TCR repertoires in blood. The small number of donors limited the genetic and exposure-history diversity represented. Pairwise subsampling indicated that sequencing depth was expected to affect the degree of clonotype sharing among donors.

For the CD8 naive samples, CD45RO-negative cells were positively selected for CCR7, yielding a CD45RA+CCR7+ population from which TemRA cells were excluded. The donors were healthy, HIV-negative adults who had no recently reported acute infections or vaccinations. All donors were Caucasian adults living in Nashville, Tennessee, USA. After blood collection by leukapheresis, PBMCs were isolated using Ficoll-Histopaque density gradient centrifugation and then cryopreserved in the vapor phase of liquid nitrogen. Analytical flow cytometry was used to check the purity and quantity of each magnetically sorted T cell population. Genomic DNA was isolated from every sorted fraction and measured by UV absorbance on a Nanodrop 2000c. Using the deep immunoSEQ assay, multiplex PCR amplified TCR CDR3 regions from genomic DNA. Genomic DNA extracted from each cell subset was distributed evenly over all wells of several immunoSEQ 96-well plates, and each plate served as one replicate. Each replicate PCR for sorted subsets received roughly 0.2 ug genomic DNA, equal to tens of thousands of T cell genomes. The purified libraries were quantified using a Qubit 3.0 fluorometer, sized with a Bioanalyzer 2100, and then quantified again using the KAPA Library Quantification kit. Every immunoSEQ 96-well plate was sequenced on a dedicated single-read 150-cycle Illumina NextSeq 550 flow cell. On the authors' methods: Because the immunoSEQ output included only junctional sequences and no quality scores, the filtering could not be the same as the filtering used for full-length reads. Sequences were annotated with PyIR, a Python wrapper for IgBLAST v1.9, using IMGT germline references to assign V/J genes and CDR3. Any read was removed if the V/J assignment was weak (E-value above 1e-6), the CDR3 was missing, or the read contained stop codons, out-of-frame junctions, or ambiguous translated residues. A V3J clonotype was defined by an identical inferred V gene, J gene, and CDR3 amino acid sequence. The percentage overlap between two repertoires was calculated by dividing the number of shared unique clonotypes by the size of the smaller repertoire. RTK rarefaction, the Chao1 estimator, and Recon v2.1 estimates of unobserved clonotypes were used to assess repertoire richness. Generation probabilities for all TCRbeta clonotypes obtained by the gDNA method from four donors were computed using OLGA. The immuneACCESS repertoire file appears here via TCRdb, limited to in-frame rearrangements. These files lack a portion of the clones; in checked studies, under half of the deficit traces to unresolved V genes, and the cause of the others is not known. From that table come the V and J calls and clone size; the DNA was used to work out D and trimming. A total of some 2.1 million clones appear in this sample, 85% to 95% of them only once. Around 1.7% of the sample is held by the ten biggest clonotypes.

This clone was seen only once. What antigen it recognizes has not been identified. Per-base quality was not reported, and no clone a single base away is much larger than it. Sequences LNHDA (CDR1) and SQIVND (CDR2) are obtained from the germline V gene (reference sequence). Including the terminal cysteine and phenylalanine, the CDR3 comprises 15 residues. CDR3 DNA only is kept here, 45 bases in frame from base 1. The germline ends are 13 bases apart after V is trimmed by 7 bases and J by 0 bases. The sequence came from a man younger than 35 in good health. Some clones in this sample may be carry-over from other donors' samples. This sequence uses TRBV19 and TRBJ1-5; the D gene lacks a confident call. Material: naive CD8+ T cells from PBMCs. According to the study, the label for this sample's cell subset or site signals: CD45RA+CCR7+. Here the CDR3 is given as CASTPQTNSNQPQHF. The bases are TGTGCCAGTACCCCACAGACGAATAGCAATCAGCCCCAGCATTTT.